This T cell receptor beta chain was identified during a study of T cells in localized non-small cell lung cancer. Findings of the study overall: A median of approximately 50 of the top 100 tumor clones appeared in adjacent lung, which was paired and uninvolved.

Notes on this clone: What it recognizes is unknown.

Generated by immunoSEQ multiplex PCR, the TCRdb table keeps only in-frame clones and is missing some. The data hold 75,000 to 95,000 clones, with around 80% observed a single time. Germline V gene data show CDR1 as SNHLY and CDR2 as FYNNEI. The CDR3 runs to 14 residues. V lost 7 bases and J lost 8, with 18 bases in between. The sequence derives from a man aged 35 to 69 with stage II squamous cell lung carcinoma. The V call is TRBV2, the J call TRBJ2-4, with D unclear. The sequencing here drew on PBMCs, taken before any cancer treatment. The CDR3 spells CASTREVPKDIQYF. CDR3 nucleotides: TGTGCCAGCACCCGAGAGGTTCCAAAGGACATTCAGTACTTC.